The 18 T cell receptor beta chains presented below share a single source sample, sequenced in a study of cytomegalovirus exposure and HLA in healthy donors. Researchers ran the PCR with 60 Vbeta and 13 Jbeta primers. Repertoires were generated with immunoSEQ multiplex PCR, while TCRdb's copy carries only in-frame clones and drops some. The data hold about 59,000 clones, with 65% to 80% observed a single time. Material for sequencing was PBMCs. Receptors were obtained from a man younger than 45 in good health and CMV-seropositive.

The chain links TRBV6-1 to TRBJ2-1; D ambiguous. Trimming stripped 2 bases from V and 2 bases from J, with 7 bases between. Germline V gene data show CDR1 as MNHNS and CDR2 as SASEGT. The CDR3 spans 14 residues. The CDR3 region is CASSEIPTYNEQFF. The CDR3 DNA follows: TGTGCCAGCAGTGAAATCCCAACCTACAATGAGCAGTTCTTC.

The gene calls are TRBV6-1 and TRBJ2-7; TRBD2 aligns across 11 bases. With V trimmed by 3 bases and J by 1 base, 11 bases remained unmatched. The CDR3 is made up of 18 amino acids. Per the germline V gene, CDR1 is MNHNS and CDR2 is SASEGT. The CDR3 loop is CASSDVPSGGQFSYEQYF. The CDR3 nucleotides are TGTGCCAGCAGTGATGTCCCTAGCGGGGGGCAATTTTCCTACGAGCAGTACTTC.

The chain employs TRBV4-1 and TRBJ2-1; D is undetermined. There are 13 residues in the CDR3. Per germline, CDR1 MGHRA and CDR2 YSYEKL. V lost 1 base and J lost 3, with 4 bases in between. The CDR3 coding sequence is TGCGCCAGCAGCCAAGTCGGCTACAATGAGCAGTTCTTC. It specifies CASSQVGYNEQFF.

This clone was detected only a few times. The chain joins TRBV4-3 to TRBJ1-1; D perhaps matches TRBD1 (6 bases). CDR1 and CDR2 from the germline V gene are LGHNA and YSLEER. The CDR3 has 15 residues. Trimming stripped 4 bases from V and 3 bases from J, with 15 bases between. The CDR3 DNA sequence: TGCGCCAGCAGCCCTATGGGGGCGGGCTACACTGAAGCTTTCTTT. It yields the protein CASSPMGAGYTEAFF.

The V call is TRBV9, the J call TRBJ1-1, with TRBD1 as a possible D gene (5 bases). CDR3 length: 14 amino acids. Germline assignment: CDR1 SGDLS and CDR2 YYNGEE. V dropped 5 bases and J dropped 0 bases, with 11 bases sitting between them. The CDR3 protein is CASRPGLMNTEAFF. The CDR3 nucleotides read TGTGCCAGCAGGCCAGGGCTAATGAACACTGAAGCTTTCTTT.

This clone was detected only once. DNA of the CDR3: TGCAGCGTTGAAGGGTTCAGGAACTATGGCTACACCTTC. Its protein product is CSVEGFRNYGYTF. This chain connects TRBV29-1 to TRBJ1-2, with D uncertain. Trimming stripped 1 base from V and 2 bases from J, with 8 bases between. This CDR3 is 13 amino acids long. Germline V gives CDR1 SQVTM, CDR2 ANQGSEA.

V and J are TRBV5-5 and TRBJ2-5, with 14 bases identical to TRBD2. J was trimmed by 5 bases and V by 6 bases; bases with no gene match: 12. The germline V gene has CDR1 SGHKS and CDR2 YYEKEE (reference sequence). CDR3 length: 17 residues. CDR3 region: CASKRLAGGQVGETQYF. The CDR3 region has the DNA TGTGCCAGCAAAAGACTAGCGGGGGGGCAGGTGGGGGAGACCCAGTACTTC. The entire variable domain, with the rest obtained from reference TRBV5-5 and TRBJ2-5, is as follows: DAGVTQSPTHLIKTRGQQVTLRCSPISGHKSVSWYQQVLGQGPQFIFQYYEKEERGRGNFPDRFSARQFPNYSSELNVNALLLGDSALYLCASKRLAGGQVGETQYFGPGTRLLVL.

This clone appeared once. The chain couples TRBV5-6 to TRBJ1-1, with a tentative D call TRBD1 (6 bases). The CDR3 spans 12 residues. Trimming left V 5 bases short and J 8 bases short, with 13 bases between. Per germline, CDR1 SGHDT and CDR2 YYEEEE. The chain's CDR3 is CASRKIGQEAFF. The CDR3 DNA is TGTGCCAGCAGGAAAATTGGACAGGAAGCTTTCTTT. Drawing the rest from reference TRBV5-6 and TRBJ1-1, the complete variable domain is DAGVTQSPTHLIKTRGQQVTLRCSPKSGHDTVSWYQQALGQGPQFIFQYYEEEERQRGNFPDRFSGHQFPNYSSELNVNALLLGDSALYLCASRKIGQEAFFGQGTRLTVV.

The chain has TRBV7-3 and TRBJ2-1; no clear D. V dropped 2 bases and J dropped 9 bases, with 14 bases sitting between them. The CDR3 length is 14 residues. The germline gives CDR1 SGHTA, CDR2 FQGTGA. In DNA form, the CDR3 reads TGTGCCAGCAGCTTAGCCCGATCCACGGGTGAGCAGTTCTTC. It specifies CASSLARSTGEQFF.

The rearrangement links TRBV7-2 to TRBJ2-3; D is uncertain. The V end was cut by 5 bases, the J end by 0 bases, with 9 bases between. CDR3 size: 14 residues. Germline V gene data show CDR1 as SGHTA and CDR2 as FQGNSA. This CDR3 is CASSPLQSTDTQYF. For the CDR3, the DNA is TGTGCCAGCAGCCCTCTACAGAGCACAGATACGCAGTATTTT.

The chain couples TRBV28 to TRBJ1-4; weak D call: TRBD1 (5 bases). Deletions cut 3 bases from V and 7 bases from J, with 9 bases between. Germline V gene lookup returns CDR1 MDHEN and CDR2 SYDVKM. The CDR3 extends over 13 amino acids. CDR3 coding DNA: TGTGCCAGCAGTTTCCAGGGTCGTGAAAAACTGTTTTTT. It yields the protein CASSFQGREKLFF.

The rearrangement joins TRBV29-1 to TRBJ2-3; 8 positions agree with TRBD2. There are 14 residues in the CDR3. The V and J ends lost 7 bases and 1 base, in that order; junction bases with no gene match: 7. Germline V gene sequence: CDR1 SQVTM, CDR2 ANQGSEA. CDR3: CSGDTAGGTDTQYF. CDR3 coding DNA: TGCAGCGGAGACACAGCGGGGGGCACAGATACGCAGTATTTT.

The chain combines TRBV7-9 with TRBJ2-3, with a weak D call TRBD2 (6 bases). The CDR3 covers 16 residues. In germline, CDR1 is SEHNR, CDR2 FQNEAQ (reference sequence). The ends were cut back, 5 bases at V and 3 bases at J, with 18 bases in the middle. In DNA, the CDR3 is TGTGCCAGCAGCCCCTCCGTTGGGACTCAAACAGATACGCAGTATTTT. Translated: CASSPSVGTQTDTQYF.

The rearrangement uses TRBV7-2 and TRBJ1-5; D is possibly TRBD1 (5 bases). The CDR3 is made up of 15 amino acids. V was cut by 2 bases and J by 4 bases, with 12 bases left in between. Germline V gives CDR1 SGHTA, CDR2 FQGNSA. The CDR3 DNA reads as TGTGCCAGCAGCTTATTGGGGCAGCAAAATCAGCCCCAGCATTTT. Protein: CASSLLGQQNQPQHF.

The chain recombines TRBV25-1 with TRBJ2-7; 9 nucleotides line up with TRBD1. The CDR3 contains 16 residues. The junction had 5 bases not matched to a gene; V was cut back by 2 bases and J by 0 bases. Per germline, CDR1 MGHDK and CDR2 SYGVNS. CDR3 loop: CASSEDRTGASYEQYF. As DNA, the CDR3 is TGTGCCAGCAGTGAAGATAGGACAGGGGCCTCCTACGAGCAGTACTTC.

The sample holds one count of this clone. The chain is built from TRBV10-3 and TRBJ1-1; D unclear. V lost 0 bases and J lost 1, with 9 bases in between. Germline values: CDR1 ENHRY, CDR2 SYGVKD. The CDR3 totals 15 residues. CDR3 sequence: CAISESGMGNTEAFF. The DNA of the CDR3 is TGTGCCATCAGTGAGTCCGGGATGGGGAACACTGAAGCTTTCTTT.

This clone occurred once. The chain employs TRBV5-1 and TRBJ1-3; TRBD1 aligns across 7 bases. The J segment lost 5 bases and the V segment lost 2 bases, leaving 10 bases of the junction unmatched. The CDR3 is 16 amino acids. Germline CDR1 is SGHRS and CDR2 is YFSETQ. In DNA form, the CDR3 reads TGCGCCAGCAGCTTCCACCAGGGGGGAGATAGAAACACCATATATTTT. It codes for CASSFHQGGDRNTIYF.

The CDR3 DNA follows: TGCGCCAGCAGAACCCAGGGAGGGACTGAAGCTTTCTTT. This sequence encodes CASRTQGGTEAFF. The chain recombines TRBV4-1 with TRBJ1-1; D possibly corresponds to TRBD1 (5 bases). The V and J ends lost 6 bases and 5 bases respectively, with 13 bases between them. Germline lookup yields CDR1 MGHRA and CDR2 YSYEKL. The CDR3 is 13 residues long.